These T cell receptor beta chains were read from a single sample in a study of T cell repertoires in cytomegalovirus infection. TCRdb reprocessed the reads with MiXCR, giving one entry per CDR3 protein. Of about half a million distinct CDR3 sequences listed, roughly a third were seen once; the top ten hold roughly a sixth. Their recognized antigens are unknown. The sequencing used cultured PBMCs, collected from culture after CMV antigen stimulation. These receptors were obtained from a human donor in good health (CMV status not recorded). Some clones in this sample may be carry-over from other donors' samples. CDR3s include the opening cysteine and the closing phenylalanine or tryptophan. The order of the fields is CDR3 DNA, CDR3 protein, clone size, V gene, J gene, D gene. D genes are given only for firm matches. Expanded clones get a size class; other rows say once, few or many, or leave the size out.

cdr3_nt: TGTGCCAGCAGCTTAGACCCGGGGCACGGGGACACCGGGGAGCTGTTTTTT; cdr3_aa: CASSLDPGHGDTGELFF; clone_size: -; v_call: TRBV7-9; j_call: TRBJ2-2; d_call: -
cdr3_nt: TGTGCCAGCAGCTTGCCCGGGACTAGGGGCACAGATACGCAGTATTTT; cdr3_aa: CASSLPGTRGTDTQYF; clone_size: many; v_call: TRBV7-2; j_call: TRBJ2-3; d_call: TRBD2
cdr3_nt: TGTGCCAGCAGCCTCGCTAGCGTAGCTAGCACAGATACGCAGTATTTT; cdr3_aa: CASSLASVASTDTQYF; clone_size: -; v_call: TRBV11-2; j_call: TRBJ2-3; d_call: -
cdr3_nt: TGTGCCAGCAGGACTCGTAGGACTAGCGGAGGCAATGAGCAGTTCTTC; cdr3_aa: CASRTRRTSGGNEQFF; clone_size: few; v_call: TRBV6-2/TRBV6-3; j_call: TRBJ2-1; d_call: TRBD2
cdr3_nt: TGCAGCGTTGCCGACTCCAACTATGGCTACACCTTC; cdr3_aa: CSVADSNYGYTF; clone_size: few; v_call: TRBV29-1; j_call: TRBJ1-2; d_call: -
cdr3_nt: TGTGCCAGCAGCTTAGCGTCCGGGACAGTTCCTTATTCACCCCTCCACTTT; cdr3_aa: CASSLASGTVPYSPLHF; clone_size: few; v_call: TRBV7-9; j_call: TRBJ1-6; d_call: TRBD1
cdr3_nt: TGCGCCAGCAGCATAACAACTAGCGGGAGAGGCAATGAGCAGTTCTTC; cdr3_aa: CASSITTSGRGNEQFF; clone_size: -; v_call: TRBV5-1; j_call: TRBJ2-1; d_call: TRBD2
cdr3_nt: TGTGCCAGCAGCGTAGAGGGGGCGAGTGGGGAGCTGTTTTTT; cdr3_aa: CASSVEGASGELFF; clone_size: -; v_call: TRBV9; j_call: TRBJ2-2; d_call: TRBD1
cdr3_nt: TGTGCCAGCAGCTTAGAAAGGTGGGGGCAGTTCTTC; cdr3_aa: CASSLERWGQFF; clone_size: -; v_call: TRBV7-4; j_call: TRBJ2-1; d_call: -
cdr3_nt: TGTGCCAGCAGTTCTAGACTAGCAATTGGCACAGATACGCAGTATTTT; cdr3_aa: CASSSRLAIGTDTQYF; clone_size: -; v_call: TRBV27; j_call: TRBJ2-3; d_call: TRBD2
cdr3_nt: TGTGCCACCAGTGATTTGAGGGCCAACAAGGGAAGACAGTTCTTC; cdr3_aa: CATSDLRANKGRQFF; clone_size: few; v_call: TRBV24-1; j_call: TRBJ2-1; d_call: -
cdr3_nt: TGTGCCAGCAGTTTCTTGTACTACGAGCAGTACTTC; cdr3_aa: CASSFLYYEQYF; clone_size: few; v_call: TRBV28; j_call: TRBJ2-7; d_call: -
cdr3_nt: TGCAGTGCTAGAGCGGGACAGGGGGCGGACTATGGCTACACCTTC; cdr3_aa: CSARAGQGADYGYTF; clone_size: -; v_call: TRBV20-1; j_call: TRBJ1-2; d_call: TRBD1
cdr3_nt: TGTGCCAGCAGCCCGACAGGGGTATTTTCTTACAATGAGCAGTTCTTC; cdr3_aa: CASSPTGVFSYNEQFF; clone_size: many; v_call: TRBV11-2; j_call: TRBJ2-1; d_call: TRBD1
cdr3_nt: TGTGCTAGTGGTCTTTCCGACAGGGGGCATTCTGGGGCCAACGTCCTGACTTTC; cdr3_aa: CASGLSDRGHSGANVLTF; clone_size: few; v_call: TRBV12-5; j_call: TRBJ2-6; d_call: TRBD1
cdr3_nt: TGTGCCAGCAGAGGAGGGGTTTGGATGGTCAATGAGCAGTTCTTC; cdr3_aa: CASRGGVWMVNEQFF; clone_size: -; v_call: TRBV28; j_call: TRBJ2-1; d_call: -
cdr3_nt: TGTGCCAGCAGCTCCCTAGCGGGAGGAAAGACCCAGTACTTC; cdr3_aa: CASSSLAGGKTQYF; clone_size: -; v_call: TRBV5-4; j_call: TRBJ2-5; d_call: TRBD2
cdr3_nt: TGTGCCAGCAGCTTAATGTCGGGCTTACCCGGCTCTGGGGCCAACGTCCTGACTTTC; cdr3_aa: CASSLMSGLPGSGANVLTF; clone_size: few; v_call: TRBV11-2; j_call: TRBJ2-6; d_call: -
cdr3_nt: TGTGCCAGCAGTTCGGGGGCCCCCCCAAGTGGCTACACCTTC; cdr3_aa: CASSSGAPPSGYTF; clone_size: -; v_call: TRBV7-2; j_call: TRBJ1-2; d_call: -
cdr3_nt: TGTGCCAGCACCGCTACAGGGAGGGTGAACTATGGCTACACCTTC; cdr3_aa: CASTATGRVNYGYTF; clone_size: -; v_call: TRBV7-9; j_call: TRBJ1-2; d_call: -
cdr3_nt: TGCGCCAGCAGCTTCAGGGGGCCGGACACTGAAGCTTTCTTT; cdr3_aa: CASSFRGPDTEAFF; clone_size: -; v_call: TRBV5-1; j_call: TRBJ1-1; d_call: TRBD1
cdr3_nt: TGTGCCAGCAGGGGACTAGCCTACGAGCAGTACTTC; cdr3_aa: CASRGLAYEQYF; clone_size: -; v_call: TRBV28; j_call: TRBJ2-7; d_call: TRBD2
cdr3_nt: TGTGCCAGCAGATCGCGAGCGGGAGGGCCAGATGAGCAGTACTTC; cdr3_aa: CASRSRAGGPDEQYF; clone_size: many; v_call: TRBV7-2; j_call: TRBJ2-7; d_call: TRBD2
cdr3_nt: TGTGCCAGTAGTATCCCGGGCTTCTCCTACAATGAGCAGTTCTTC; cdr3_aa: CASSIPGFSYNEQFF; clone_size: few; v_call: TRBV19; j_call: TRBJ2-1; d_call: -
cdr3_nt: TGCGCCAGCAGCCAATCGGTATCGGCAGGGCTAGCCTACGAGCAGTACTTC; cdr3_aa: CASSQSVSAGLAYEQYF; clone_size: few; v_call: TRBV4-1; j_call: TRBJ2-7; d_call: -
cdr3_nt: TGTGCCAGCAGCCCTAGCGGAGGGGACTACGAGCAGTACTTC; cdr3_aa: CASSPSGGDYEQYF; clone_size: few; v_call: TRBV11-2; j_call: TRBJ2-7; d_call: TRBD2
cdr3_nt: TGTGCCAGCAGCTTGGCCGCGGCCCCTGAGCAGTACTTC; cdr3_aa: CASSLAAAPEQYF; clone_size: -; v_call: TRBV5-4; j_call: TRBJ2-7; d_call: -
cdr3_nt: TGTGCCAGCCGAGGCAGGTCGAACACTGAAGCTTTCTTT; cdr3_aa: CASRGRSNTEAFF; clone_size: few; v_call: TRBV7-2; j_call: TRBJ1-1; d_call: -
cdr3_nt: TGTGCCAGCAGTTCCGGTCCCCCGAACACCGGGGAGCTGTTTTTT; cdr3_aa: CASSSGPPNTGELFF; clone_size: -; v_call: TRBV7-9; j_call: TRBJ2-2; d_call: -
cdr3_nt: TGCGCCAGCAGCCCCCGGCGTGGGACAGGGTTAGGCGAGCAGTACTTC; cdr3_aa: CASSPRRGTGLGEQYF; clone_size: -; v_call: TRBV5-1; j_call: TRBJ2-7; d_call: TRBD1
cdr3_nt: TGTGCCGGATCTGGACAGGGGGCGATTCGGAGCAATCAGCCCCAGCATTTT; cdr3_aa: CAGSGQGAIRSNQPQHF; clone_size: few; v_call: TRBV28; j_call: TRBJ1-5; d_call: TRBD1
cdr3_nt: TGCGCCAGCAGCCAAGATGTGGCGGGAGGGCGGGCTGAGCAGTTCTTC; cdr3_aa: CASSQDVAGGRAEQFF; clone_size: -; v_call: TRBV4-3; j_call: TRBJ2-1; d_call: TRBD2
cdr3_nt: TGCAGCGTTGACCTCGGGACAGGGCCTTACGAGCAGTACTTC; cdr3_aa: CSVDLGTGPYEQYF; clone_size: few; v_call: TRBV29-1; j_call: TRBJ2-7; d_call: TRBD1
cdr3_nt: TGTGCCAGCAGTTATGGGCAGAGGGGTGGAAACACCATATATTTT; cdr3_aa: CASSYGQRGGNTIYF; clone_size: -; v_call: TRBV6-5; j_call: TRBJ1-3; d_call: -
cdr3_nt: TGTGCCAGCAGCCAGTACGGTTCCTACGAGCAGTACTTC; cdr3_aa: CASSQYGSYEQYF; clone_size: -; v_call: TRBV4-2; j_call: TRBJ2-7; d_call: -
cdr3_nt: TGTGCCAGCAGTGCGACATCTACAACGAACACCGGGGAGCTGTTTTTT; cdr3_aa: CASSATSTTNTGELFF; clone_size: once; v_call: TRBV6-6; j_call: TRBJ2-2; d_call: -
cdr3_nt: TGTGCCAGCAGCCCCCGACAGTTTCCGAACACTGAAGCTTTCTTT; cdr3_aa: CASSPRQFPNTEAFF; clone_size: few; v_call: TRBV7-9; j_call: TRBJ1-1; d_call: -
cdr3_nt: TGTGCCAGCAACCGACAGGGCCGCGATGAGCAGTTCTTC; cdr3_aa: CASNRQGRDEQFF; clone_size: once; v_call: TRBV12-3/TRBV12-4; j_call: TRBJ2-1; d_call: TRBD1
cdr3_nt: TGCGCCAGCAGCCAACCCCGGGAGGGAGCAGATACGCAGTATTTT; cdr3_aa: CASSQPREGADTQYF; clone_size: few; v_call: TRBV4-1; j_call: TRBJ2-3; d_call: TRBD2
cdr3_nt: TGTGCCAGCAGACGAAGACAGTCGAGTACCACTGAAGCTTTCTTT; cdr3_aa: CASRRRQSSTTEAFF; clone_size: many; v_call: TRBV12-3/TRBV12-4; j_call: TRBJ1-1; d_call: -
cdr3_nt: TGCAGCGTCACGGGACTAGCGGTTTACAATGAGCAGTTCTTC; cdr3_aa: CSVTGLAVYNEQFF; clone_size: -; v_call: TRBV29-1; j_call: TRBJ2-1; d_call: TRBD2
cdr3_nt: TGTGCCAGCAGTTTGGTTCCGGGTCCCTACGAGCAGTACTTC; cdr3_aa: CASSLVPGPYEQYF; clone_size: -; v_call: TRBV27; j_call: TRBJ2-7; d_call: -
cdr3_nt: TGTGCCAGCAGTGGGTCGGAGAGACAGGGTAATTCACCCCCCCACTTT; cdr3_aa: CASSGSERQGNSPPHF; clone_size: -; v_call: TRBV25-1; j_call: TRBJ1-6; d_call: TRBD1
cdr3_nt: TGCAGTGCTGACGGGACTAGCGGGATGAGCACAGATACGCAGTATTTT; cdr3_aa: CSADGTSGMSTDTQYF; clone_size: -; v_call: TRBV20-1; j_call: TRBJ2-3; d_call: TRBD2
cdr3_nt: TGCAGTGCTAGAGGGAGGACGGGAGGTCCAAACATTCAGTACTTC; cdr3_aa: CSARGRTGGPNIQYF; clone_size: -; v_call: TRBV20-1; j_call: TRBJ2-4; d_call: TRBD2
cdr3_nt: TGTGCCAGCAGCTCAACGTGGCGGCGGGAGGTTGAGGAGACCCAGTACTTC; cdr3_aa: CASSSTWRREVEETQYF; clone_size: -; v_call: TRBV7-9; j_call: TRBJ2-5; d_call: TRBD2
cdr3_nt: TGCGCCAGCAGCTTACGGGGGTTAACTGAAGCTTTCTTT; cdr3_aa: CASSLRGLTEAFF; clone_size: -; v_call: TRBV5-1; j_call: TRBJ1-1; d_call: -
cdr3_nt: TGTGCCAGCAGCCCCAGGGGCGTCCTCCCAACCTACAATGAGCAGTTCTTC; cdr3_aa: CASSPRGVLPTYNEQFF; clone_size: few; v_call: TRBV12-3/TRBV12-4; j_call: TRBJ2-1; d_call: -
cdr3_nt: TGTGCCAGCAGGGAGACAGGGGGTTTCTACAATGAGCAGTTCTTC; cdr3_aa: CASRETGGFYNEQFF; clone_size: -; v_call: TRBV28; j_call: TRBJ2-1; d_call: TRBD1